This T cell receptor beta chain was sequenced in a study of shared clonotypes between healthy human individuals. The repertoire was sequenced with immunoSEQ multiplex PCR; TCRdb's copy has only in-frame clones and lacks some. The sample consists of hundreds of thousands of clones, approximately 96% of them appearing once. Germline V lookup: CDR1 SEHNR, CDR2 FQNEAQ (reference sequence). The V end lost 6 bases, the J end lost 2 bases, and 11 bases lay between the germline ends. The length of the CDR3 is 13 residues. Naive CD8 cells lacked CD45RO and underwent positive selection for CCR7, leaving out terminally differentiated effector memory CD45RA+ cells.

Sequences were obtained from naive CD8+ T cells sorted from blood. This receptor was obtained from a woman aged 25 to 39 in good health. The chain carries TRBV7-9 and TRBJ2-7; D might be TRBD2 (5 bases). The CDR3 DNA reads TGTGCCAGCAGTCGCGCCGGGACCTACGAGCAGTACTTC. Amino acids: CASSRAGTYEQYF.